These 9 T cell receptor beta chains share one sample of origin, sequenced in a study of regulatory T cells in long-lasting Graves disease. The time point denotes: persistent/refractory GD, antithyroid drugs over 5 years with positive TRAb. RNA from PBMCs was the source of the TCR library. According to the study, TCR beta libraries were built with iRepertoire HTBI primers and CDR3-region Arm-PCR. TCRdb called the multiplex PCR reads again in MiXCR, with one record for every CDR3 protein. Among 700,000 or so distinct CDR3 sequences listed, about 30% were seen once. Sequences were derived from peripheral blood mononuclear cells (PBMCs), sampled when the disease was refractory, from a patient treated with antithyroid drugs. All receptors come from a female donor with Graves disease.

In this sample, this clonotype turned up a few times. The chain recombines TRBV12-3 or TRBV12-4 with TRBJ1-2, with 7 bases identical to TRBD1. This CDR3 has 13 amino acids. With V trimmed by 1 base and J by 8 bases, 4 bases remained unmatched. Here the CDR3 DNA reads TGTGCCAGCAGTTTAGAGGGGGCAGGAGGCTACACCTTC. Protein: CASSLEGAGGYTF.

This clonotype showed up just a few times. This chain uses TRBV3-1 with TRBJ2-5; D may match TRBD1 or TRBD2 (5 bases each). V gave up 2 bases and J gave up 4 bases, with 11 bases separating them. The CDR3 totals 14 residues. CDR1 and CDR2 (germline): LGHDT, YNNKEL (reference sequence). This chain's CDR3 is CASSQNLGTETQYF. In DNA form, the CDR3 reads TGTGCCAGCAGCCAAAATCTGGGGACAGAGACCCAGTACTTC.

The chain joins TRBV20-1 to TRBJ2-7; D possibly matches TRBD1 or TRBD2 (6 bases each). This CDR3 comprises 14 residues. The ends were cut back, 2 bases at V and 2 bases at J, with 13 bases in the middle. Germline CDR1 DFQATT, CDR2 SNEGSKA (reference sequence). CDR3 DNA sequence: TGCAGTGCTAGAACGACAGGAGGGCCCTACGAGCAGTACTTC. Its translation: CSARTTGGPYEQYF.

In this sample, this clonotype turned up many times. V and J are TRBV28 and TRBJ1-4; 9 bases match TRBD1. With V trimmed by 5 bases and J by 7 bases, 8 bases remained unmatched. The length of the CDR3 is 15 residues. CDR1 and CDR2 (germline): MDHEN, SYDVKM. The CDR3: CASSQPGTGSEKLFF. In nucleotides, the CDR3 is TGTGCCAGCAGTCAACCAGGGACAGGGTCTGAAAAACTGTTTTTT.

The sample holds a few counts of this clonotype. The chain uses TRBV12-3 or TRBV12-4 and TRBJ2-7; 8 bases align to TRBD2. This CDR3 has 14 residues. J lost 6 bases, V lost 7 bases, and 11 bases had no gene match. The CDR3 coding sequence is TGTGCCAGCACCCCGGGACTAGGAATTCTCGAGCAGTACTTC. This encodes CASTPGLGILEQYF.

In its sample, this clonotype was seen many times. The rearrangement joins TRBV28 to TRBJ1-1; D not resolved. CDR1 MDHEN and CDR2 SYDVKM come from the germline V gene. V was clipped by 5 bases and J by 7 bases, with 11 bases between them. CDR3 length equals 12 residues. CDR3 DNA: TGTGCCAGCAGTACGCCAGGAGGTGAAGCTTTCTTT. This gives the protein CASSTPGGEAFF.

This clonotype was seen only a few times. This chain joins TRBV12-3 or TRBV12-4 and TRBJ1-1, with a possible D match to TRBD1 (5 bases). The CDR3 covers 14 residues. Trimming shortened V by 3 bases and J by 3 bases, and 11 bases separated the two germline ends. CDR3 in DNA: TGTGCCAGCAGTTTCCAGGGAATACACACTGAAGCTTTCTTT. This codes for CASSFQGIHTEAFF.

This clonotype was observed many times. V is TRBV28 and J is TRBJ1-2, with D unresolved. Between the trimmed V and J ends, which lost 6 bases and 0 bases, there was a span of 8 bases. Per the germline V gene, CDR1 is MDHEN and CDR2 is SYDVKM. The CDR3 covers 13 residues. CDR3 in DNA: TGTGCCAGCAGCCGAGAAACTAACTATGGCTACACCTTC. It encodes CASSRETNYGYTF.

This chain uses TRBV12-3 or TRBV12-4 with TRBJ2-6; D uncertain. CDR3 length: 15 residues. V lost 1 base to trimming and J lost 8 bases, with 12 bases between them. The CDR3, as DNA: TGTGCCAGCAGTTTAGGGGCCAGAGTTTCCAACGTCCTGACTTTC. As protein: CASSLGARVSNVLTF.